This paragraph reports one T cell receptor beta chain. The data are from a study of blood T cells in healthy people across ages. The CDR3 loop spans 13 amino acids. From germline, CDR1 is MNHEY and CDR2 SVGAGI. V trimming: 6 bases; J trimming: 8 bases; junction bases outside the gene matches: 7. Sample-barcoded 5' priming and a J-beta primer mix drove a second PCR of 7 to 11 cycles. TCRdb reanalysed the 5' RACE reads using MiXCR and keeps one entry per CDR3 protein. The sample gives around 1,600,000 distinct CDR3 sequences, roughly two fifths of which show up once; around 4% is in the top ten. Sequences were obtained from blood. The chain has TRBV6-5 and TRBJ2-1; 7 bases are a match to TRBD1. The TCR sequence derives from a woman aged 18-29 years in good health. The CDR3 bases are TGTGCCAGCAGAAATACAGGGGCCCATGAGCAGTTCTTC. Its translation: CASRNTGAHEQFF.